This T cell receptor beta chain was sequenced in a study of B cell selection in AIRE deficiency. Broader study findings: CDR3s were shorter in shared Treg sequences, reflecting few non-templated nucleotide insertions. Around 33% of healthy-donor shared Treg TCRbeta sequences appeared in patient Tconv cells.

The sorted conventional CD4 T cells were gated as CD4+CD127+. Here immunoSEQ multiplex PCR was the method, and the copy in TCRdb shows in-frame clones only, minus some. The repertoire includes fewer than 30,000 clones, about 96% of them detected once, and roughly 0.2% sits in the top ten. About this clone: Its antigen is unknown.

This receptor was obtained from a human donor in good health. The sample taken for sequencing was CD4+CD127+ conventional T cells sorted from PBMCs.

The CDR3 region has the DNA TGTGCCAGCAGCGCAACCCGACAGGGGAGCCTAGCTAATGAAAAACTGTTTTTT. Amino acid sequence: CASSATRQGSLANEKLFF. The J gene is TRBJ1-4, the V gene TRBV5-4; 8 nucleotides align to TRBD1. The CDR3 has 18 residues. After removal of 4 bases from V and 3 bases from J, the junction contained 14 bases not matched to a gene. The germline gives CDR1 SGHNT, CDR2 YYREEE (reference sequence).